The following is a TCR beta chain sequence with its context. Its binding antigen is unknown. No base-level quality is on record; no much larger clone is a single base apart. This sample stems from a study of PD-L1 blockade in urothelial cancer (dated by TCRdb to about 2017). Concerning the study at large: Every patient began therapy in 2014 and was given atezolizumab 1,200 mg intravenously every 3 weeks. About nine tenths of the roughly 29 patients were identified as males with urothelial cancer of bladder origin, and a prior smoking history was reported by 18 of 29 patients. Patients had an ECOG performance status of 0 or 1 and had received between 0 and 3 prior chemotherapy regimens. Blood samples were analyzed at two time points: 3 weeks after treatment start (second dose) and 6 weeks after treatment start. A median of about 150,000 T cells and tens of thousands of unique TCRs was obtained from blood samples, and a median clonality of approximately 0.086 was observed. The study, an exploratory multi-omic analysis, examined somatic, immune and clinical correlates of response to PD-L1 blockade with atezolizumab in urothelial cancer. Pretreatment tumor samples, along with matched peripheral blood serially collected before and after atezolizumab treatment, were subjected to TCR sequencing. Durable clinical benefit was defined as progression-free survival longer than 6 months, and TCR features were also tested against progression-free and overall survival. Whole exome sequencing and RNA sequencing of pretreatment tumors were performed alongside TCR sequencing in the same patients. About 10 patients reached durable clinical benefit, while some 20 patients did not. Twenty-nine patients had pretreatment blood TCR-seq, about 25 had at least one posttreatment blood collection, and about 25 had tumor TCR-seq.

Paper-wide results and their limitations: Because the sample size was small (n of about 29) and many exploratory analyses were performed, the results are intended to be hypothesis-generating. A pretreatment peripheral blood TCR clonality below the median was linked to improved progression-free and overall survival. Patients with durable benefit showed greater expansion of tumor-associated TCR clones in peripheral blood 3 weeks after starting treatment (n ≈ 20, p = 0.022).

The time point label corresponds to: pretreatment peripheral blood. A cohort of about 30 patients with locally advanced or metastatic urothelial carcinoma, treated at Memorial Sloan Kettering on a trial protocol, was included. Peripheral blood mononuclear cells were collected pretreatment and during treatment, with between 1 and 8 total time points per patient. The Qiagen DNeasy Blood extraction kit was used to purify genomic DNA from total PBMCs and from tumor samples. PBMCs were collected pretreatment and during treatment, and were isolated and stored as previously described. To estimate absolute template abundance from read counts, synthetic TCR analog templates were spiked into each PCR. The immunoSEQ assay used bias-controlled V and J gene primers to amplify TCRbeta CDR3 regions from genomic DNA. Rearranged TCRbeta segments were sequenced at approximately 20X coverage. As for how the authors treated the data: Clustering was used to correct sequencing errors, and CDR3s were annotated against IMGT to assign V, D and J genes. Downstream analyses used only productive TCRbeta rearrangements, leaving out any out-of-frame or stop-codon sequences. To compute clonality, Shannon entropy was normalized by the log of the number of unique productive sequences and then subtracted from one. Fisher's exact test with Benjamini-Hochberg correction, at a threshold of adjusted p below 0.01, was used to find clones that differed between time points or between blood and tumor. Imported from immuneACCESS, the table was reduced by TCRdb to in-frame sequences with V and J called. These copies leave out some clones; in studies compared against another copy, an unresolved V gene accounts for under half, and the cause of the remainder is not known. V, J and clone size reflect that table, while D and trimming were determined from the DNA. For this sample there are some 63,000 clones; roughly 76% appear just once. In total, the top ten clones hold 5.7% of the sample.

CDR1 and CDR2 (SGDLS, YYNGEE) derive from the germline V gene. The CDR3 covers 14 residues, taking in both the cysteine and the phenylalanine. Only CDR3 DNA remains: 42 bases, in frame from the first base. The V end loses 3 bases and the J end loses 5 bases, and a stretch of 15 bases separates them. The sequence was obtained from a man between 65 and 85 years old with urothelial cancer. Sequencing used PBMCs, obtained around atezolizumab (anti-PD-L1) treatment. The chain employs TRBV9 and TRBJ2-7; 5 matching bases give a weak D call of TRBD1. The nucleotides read TGTGCCAGCAGCGGGGCGGCAGGGCGACACGAGCAGTACTTC. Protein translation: CASSGAAGRHEQYF.